The sequence of this TCR beta chain was determined in a study of early T cells in non-severe SARS-CoV-2 infection (dated by TCRdb to about 2021). Regarding the research as a whole: Because TCR sequencing relied on bulk RNA taken from unsorted whole blood, pairing of alpha and beta chains was not possible. Here is what the overall study found, with its caveats: VDJdb matching was skewed toward anti-spike CD8 responses and likely underestimated virus-specific expansions by missing private and CD4 specificities.

The CDR3, from cysteine to phenylalanine, totals 14 residues. Of the read, only the CDR3 DNA is kept; its 42 bases are in frame from base 1. Deletion took 5 bases off V and 4 bases off J, with a span of 13 bases between the germline ends. The germline V gene provides CDR1 ENHRY and CDR2 SYGVKD. This clonotype appeared many times. There is no known antigen for this receptor. Per-base qualities were not stored, and no clone one base away is much larger. Library generation was performed with 5' RACE. TCRdb shows the sequencer as NextSeq 500. In the TCR library protocol, unique molecular identifiers were attached to individual cDNA molecules to correct for PCR bias and sequencing error. Both TCR alpha and beta chains were sequenced, and tight co-correlation was observed between alpha and beta sequence abundances in each sample. In the authors' own workflow: Decombinator V4 was used to perform V gene, J gene and CDR3 annotation of TCR sequences. Expanded TCRs were defined as changing significantly between any two time points under a Poisson model with p below 0.0001. TCR abundances were normalised to the total number of TCRs sequenced per sample and were expressed as counts per million. TRAV1-2 paired with TRAJ12, TRAJ20 or TRAJ33 defined MAIT TCRs, while TRAV10 paired with TRAJ18 defined iNKT TCRs. VDJdb, accessed 1 November 2021, was searched for CMV, EBV and SARS-CoV-2 annotated TCRs, excluding TCRs annotated for multiple antigens. TCRdb reanalyzed the raw reads on its own, using fastp at Q25 for trimming and MiXCR for clone calling, and kept in-frame beta chains. Every entry covers one CDR3 protein and lists the most common genes and DNA from its rows. These V and J calls rely on TCRdb rather than the paper's analysis. In this sample the table shows around 58,000 distinct CDR3 sequences, 4.9% of which occur a single time. 4% to 5% of the sample is held by the ten biggest clonotypes.

The study was a case-control design nested within a healthcare worker cohort in London, UK, with weekly nasopharyngeal swab PCR tests and blood sampling. Between 23 and 31 March 2020, the week of the UK lockdown, healthcare workers were enrolled and then followed up weekly for as long as 16 weeks. Sequenced input: whole blood. The sequence was collected from an adult who was a healthcare worker with PCR-confirmed SARS-CoV-2 infection or an uninfected control (not recorded which). The V and J segments used are TRBV10-3 and TRBJ2-3; the D element might be TRBD1 or TRBD2, as each aligns at 5 bases. The CDR3 here reads CAISTGTLPDTQYF. The DNA sequence is TGTGCCATCAGTACCGGGACCTTGCCAGATACGCAGTATTTT.